A single sample gave rise to the 16 T cell receptor beta chains below, sequenced in a study of blood T cell repertoires in COVID-19. Assay used: immunoSEQ multiplex PCR; TCRdb lists only in-frame clones, some missing. Found here are 150,000 to 200,000 clones, more than 75% of them singletons; the top ten hold over 3.5%. Sequences were obtained from peripheral blood. The receptors here all came from a young man with active or convalescent COVID-19.

The gene calls are TRBV28 and TRBJ1-6; TRBD1 matches 8 bases. Germline loops: CDR1 MDHEN, CDR2 SYDVKM. The CDR3 totals 17 residues. After removal of 2 bases from V and 10 bases from J, the junction contained 13 bases not matched to a gene. CDR3 nucleotide sequence: TGTGCCAGCAGTTTAGCCCCAGGGGGCAATGTAATGTCACCCCTCCACTTT. Translation: CASSLAPGGNVMSPLHF.

V and J are TRBV4-1 and TRBJ2-1, with TRBD1 matching 8 bases. The CDR3 has 15 residues. Germline V gives CDR1 MGHRA, CDR2 YSYEKL. J gave up 7 bases and V 1 base, and 6 bases lay outside the gene matches. CDR3 nucleotide sequence: TGCGCCAGCAGCCAAGTACGACAGGGGCGAAATGAGCAGTTCTTC. Translation gives CASSQVRQGRNEQFF.

V and J are TRBV6-5 and TRBJ2-1; D call uncertain. This CDR3 is 15 amino acids long. From germline, CDR1 is MNHEY and CDR2 SVGAGI. V dropped 7 bases and J dropped 1 base, with 14 bases sitting between them. In nucleotides, the CDR3 is TGTGCCAGCACACCCGGCACAGAGTCCTACAATGAGCAGTTCTTC. Protein sequence: CASTPGTESYNEQFF.

CDR3 in amino acids: CASSLDPRDYGYTF. DNA of the CDR3: TGCGCCAGCAGCTTGGACCCCAGGGACTATGGCTACACCTTC. The J gene is TRBJ1-2, the V gene TRBV5-1; the D gene is possibly TRBD1 (5 bases). The CDR3 is made up of 14 amino acids. Deletions cut 0 bases from V and 3 bases from J, with 9 bases between. Germline assignment: CDR1 SGHRS and CDR2 YFSETQ.

V is TRBV5-4 and J is TRBJ1-2, with D tentatively TRBD1 (5 bases). Trimming left V 2 bases short and J 4 bases short, with 15 bases between. Germline assignment: CDR1 SGHNT and CDR2 YYREEE (reference sequence). The CDR3 has 15 amino acids. In nucleotides, the CDR3 is TGTGCCAGCAGCTTAAAAGGTGGGGGAGGCTATGGCTACACCTTC. Translation: CASSLKGGGGYGYTF. Complete variable domain (other parts from reference TRBV5-4 and TRBJ1-2): ETGVTQSPTHLIKTRGQQVTLRCSSQSGHNTVSWYQQALGQGPQFIFQYYREEENGRGNFPPRFSGLQFPNYSSELNVNALELDDSALYLCASSLKGGGGYGYTFGSGTRLTVV.

The chain links TRBV7-2 to TRBJ2-1; 8 bases align to TRBD1. CDR1 is SGHTA and CDR2 is FQGNSA in the germline V gene. The trim removed 5 bases at V and 4 bases at J, leaving 7 bases unmatched. This CDR3 comprises 15 residues. The chain's CDR3 is CASSPDRASYNEQFF. The CDR3 DNA reads TGTGCCAGCAGCCCGGACAGGGCCTCTTACAATGAGCAGTTCTTC.

DNA for the CDR3: TGTGCCAGCAGCCAAGATCTTCGAGTGACTAGCGGGAGGGATAGGACAGATACGCAGTATTTT. Translated: CASSQDLRVTSGRDRTDTQYF. The chain employs TRBV4-2 and TRBJ2-3, with 14 bases fitting TRBD2. CDR1 and CDR2 from the germline V gene are LGHNA and YNFKEQ. The length of the CDR3 is 21 residues. V lost 0 bases and J lost 3; bases outside the gene matches: 14.

The V and J genes are TRBV5-5 and TRBJ1-2; TRBD1 matches 9 bases. Germline CDR1 reads SGHKS; CDR2 reads YYEKEE (reference sequence). After removal of 2 bases from V and 8 bases from J, the junction contained 7 bases not matched to a gene. The CDR3 spans 14 residues. The chain's CDR3 is CASSLQQGAQGYTF. In DNA form, the CDR3 reads TGTGCCAGCAGCTTACAACAGGGGGCCCAGGGCTACACCTTC. Together with reference TRBV5-5 and TRBJ1-2, the CDR3 gives the full variable domain: DAGVTQSPTHLIKTRGQQVTLRCSPISGHKSVSWYQQVLGQGPQFIFQYYEKEERGRGNFPDRFSARQFPNYSSELNVNALLLGDSALYLCASSLQQGAQGYTFGSGTRLTVV.

The rearrangement links TRBV2 to TRBJ2-7, with D perhaps TRBD2 (6 bases). V was clipped by 6 bases and J by 1 base, with 10 bases between them. Germline lookup yields CDR1 SNHLY and CDR2 FYNNEI. This CDR3 is built from 13 residues. The CDR3 reads CASSPSVSYEQYF. The CDR3 DNA is TGTGCCAGCAGCCCTAGCGTGTCCTACGAGCAGTACTTC.

The CDR3 DNA reads as TGTGCCAGCAGTACGGTGGGGGCAGGGGTTGAAGCTTTCTTT. Translation gives CASSTVGAGVEAFF. This chain joins TRBV6-6 and TRBJ1-1; a weak D match, TRBD1 (6 bases). The CDR3 has 14 residues. In germline, CDR1 is MNHNY, CDR2 SVGAGI (reference sequence). V was shortened by 5 bases and J by 7 bases, with 17 bases between the two germline ends.

The chain carries TRBV18 and TRBJ2-7; D may be TRBD1 (6 bases). Germline lookup yields CDR1 KGHSH and CDR2 LQKENI. V lost 4 bases to trimming and J lost 3 bases, with 13 bases between them. The CDR3 length is 14 residues. CDR3 coding DNA: TGTGCCAGCTCACACGGTAGGGGGAACTACGAGCAGTACGTC. This sequence encodes CASSHGRGNYEQYV.

The chain carries TRBV5-1 and TRBJ2-7, with TRBD1 as a possible D gene (5 bases). V was shortened by 0 bases and J by 7 bases, with 20 bases between the two germline ends. The CDR3 has 16 residues. Germline V gene data show CDR1 as SGHRS and CDR2 as YFSETQ. The CDR3 region is CASSLGYGKGSREQYF. CDR3 nucleotides: TGCGCCAGCAGCTTGGGATATGGAAAGGGGTCTAGGGAGCAGTACTTC.

The chain has TRBV19 and TRBJ2-1; no firm D call. In germline, CDR1 is LNHDA, CDR2 SQIVND (reference sequence). The CDR3 has 15 residues. Trimming removed 5 bases from V and 5 bases from J, with 16 bases in between. CDR3 in amino acids: CASSPNRYTDNEQFF. The DNA for the CDR3 is TGTGCCAGTAGTCCAAACAGATACACTGACAATGAGCAGTTCTTC.

The chain employs TRBV5-1 and TRBJ1-2, with TRBD1 matching over 7 bases. The CDR3 length is 14 residues. Germline V gene data show CDR1 as SGHRS and CDR2 as YFSETQ. The V segment lost 5 bases and the J segment 3 bases; nucleotides outside the gene matches: 7. The CDR3, as DNA: TGCGCCAGCAGTAGGGACAGCCTTTACTATGGCTACACCTTC. It is translated as CASSRDSLYYGYTF. Full variable domain (remainder filled in from reference TRBV5-1 and TRBJ1-2): KAGVTQTPRYLIKTRGQQVTLSCSPISGHRSVSWYQQTPGQGLQFLFEYFSETQRNKGNFPGRFSGRQFSNSRSEMNVSTLELGDSALYLCASSRDSLYYGYTFGSGTRLTVV.

This sequence joins TRBV2 and TRBJ2-3, with TRBD2 matching 8 bases. This CDR3 spans 16 amino acids. After removal of 5 bases from V and 3 bases from J, the junction contained 10 bases not matched to a gene. Germline V gene sequence: CDR1 SNHLY, CDR2 FYNNEI. CDR3 amino acids: CASSPLGGDRTDTQYF. The CDR3 coding sequence is TGTGCCAGCAGTCCTCTCGGGGGGGATAGAACAGATACGCAGTATTTT.

The CDR3: CASSLLAGGIKEQFF. CDR3 in DNA: TGTGCCAGCAGTCTCCTAGCGGGAGGAATTAAGGAGCAGTTCTTC. The chain is built from TRBV28 and TRBJ2-1, with TRBD2 matching over 11 bases. There are 15 residues in the CDR3. V dropped 5 bases and J dropped 10; count of bases not matched to a gene: 10. Germline CDR1 MDHEN, CDR2 SYDVKM. The full variable domain, its missing parts supplied by reference TRBV28 and TRBJ2-1, is DVKVTQSSRYLVKRTGEKVFLECVQDMDHENMFWYRQDPGLGLRLIYFSYDVKMKEKGDIPEGYSVSREKKERFSLILESASTNQTSMYLCASSLLAGGIKEQFFGPGTRLTVL.